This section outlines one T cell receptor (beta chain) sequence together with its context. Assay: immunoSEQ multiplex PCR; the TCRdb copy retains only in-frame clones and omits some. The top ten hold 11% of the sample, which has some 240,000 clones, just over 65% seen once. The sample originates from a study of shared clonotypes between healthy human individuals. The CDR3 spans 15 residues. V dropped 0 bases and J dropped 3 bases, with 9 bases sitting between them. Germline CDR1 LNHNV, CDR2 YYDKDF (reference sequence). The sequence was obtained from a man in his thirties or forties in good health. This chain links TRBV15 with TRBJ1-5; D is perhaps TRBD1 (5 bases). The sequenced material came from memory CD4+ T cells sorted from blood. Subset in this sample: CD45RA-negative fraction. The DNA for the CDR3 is TGTGCCACCAGCAGAGATCCAGGGCCCAATCAGCCCCAGCATTTT. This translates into CATSRDPGPNQPQHF.